The 31 T cell receptor beta chains presented below share a single source sample, sequenced in a study of blood T cell repertoires in COVID-19. The repertoire was sequenced with immunoSEQ multiplex PCR; TCRdb's copy has only in-frame clones and lacks some. This sample yields under 250,000 clones, of which roughly four fifths are seen a single time; roughly 4% belongs to the top ten. Source material: peripheral blood. The receptors come from a middle-aged man with acute or convalescent COVID-19.

The gene calls are TRBV25-1 and TRBJ1-1; possible D gene TRBD1, 5 bases. The germline V gene encodes CDR1 MGHDK and CDR2 SYGVNS. V was clipped by 7 bases and J by 5 bases, with 14 bases between them. This CDR3 comprises 13 residues. CDR3 DNA sequence: TGTGCCAGCACCTCCCTCGGGGGGACTGAAGCTTTCTTT. Translated: CASTSLGGTEAFF.

J is TRBJ2-3 and V is TRBV24-1, with 7 bases aligning to TRBD2. Germline V gives CDR1 KGHDR, CDR2 SFDVKD. The CDR3 is made up of 13 amino acids. V shed 6 bases, J shed 4 bases, and the junction held 3 bases outside the gene matches. This CDR3 is CATSPLAADTQYF. The CDR3 coding sequence is TGTGCCACCAGTCCCCTAGCGGCAGATACGCAGTATTTT.

This chain uses TRBV7-3 with TRBJ1-1, with a possible D match to TRBD1 (5 bases). V was shortened by 5 bases and J by 1 base, with 11 bases between the two germline ends. The V gene's germline CDR1 is SGHTA and CDR2 FQGTGA. The CDR3 contains 14 residues. CDR3 nucleotides: TGTGCCAGCAGCCCTCAGACAGAGAACACTGAAGCTTTCTTT. Protein: CASSPQTENTEAFF.

This clone was picked up one time. The chain recombines TRBV27 with TRBJ1-1; 8 nucleotides agree with TRBD1. Trimming took 7 bases from V and 4 from J; bases not matched to a gene: 5. CDR1 is MNHEY, CDR2 SMNVEV, per germline (reference sequence). This CDR3 spans 13 amino acids. This CDR3 reads CASKTGGGTEAFF. The CDR3 DNA reads TGTGCCAGCAAAACAGGGGGAGGCACTGAAGCTTTCTTT.

In this sample, this clone turned up once. CDR3 sequence: CAIRKSGSSQETQYF. The CDR3 DNA is TGTGCCATCAGGAAGTCCGGGAGCTCACAAGAGACCCAGTACTTC. This chain joins TRBV10-3 and TRBJ2-5; D perhaps matches TRBD2 (6 bases). The CDR3 totals 15 residues. The V and J ends lost 6 bases and 2 bases respectively, with 16 bases between them. In germline, CDR1 is ENHRY, CDR2 SYGVKD.

This chain links TRBV5-8 with TRBJ1-1; perhaps TRBD1 as D (5 bases). Trimming took off 0 bases at V and 1 base at J, with 13 bases between the two ends. The CDR3 runs to 16 residues. Germline-derived CDR1 and CDR2 are SGHTS and YDEGEE. DNA for the CDR3: TGTGCCAGCAGCTTGGGGGCAGGGAGGGGGAACACTGAAGCTTTCTTT. Translation: CASSLGAGRGNTEAFF.

The J gene is TRBJ1-5, the V gene TRBV2; 8 bases agree with TRBD1. The CDR3 length is 14 residues. V lost 7 bases, J lost 6 bases, and 8 bases stayed unmatched. Germline CDR1 is SNHLY and CDR2 is FYNNEI. The CDR3 bases are TGTGCCAGCAACCCCGGGACAGGTGCTCAGCCCCAGCATTTT. Protein product: CASNPGTGAQPQHF.

The chain uses TRBV5-8 and TRBJ2-1; 7 bases line up with TRBD2. This CDR3 contains 12 residues. In germline, CDR1 is SGHTS, CDR2 YDEGEE. V lost 3 bases and J lost 9; bases outside the gene matches: 3. CDR3 in amino acids: CASSSLAVEQFF. CDR3 nucleotide sequence: TGTGCCAGCAGCTCTCTAGCGGTTGAGCAGTTCTTC. The full variable domain, with the rest looked up from reference TRBV5-8 and TRBJ2-1, is EAGVTQSPTHLIKTRGQQATLRCSPISGHTSVYWYQQALGLGLQFLLWYDEGEERNRGNFPPRFSGRQFPNYSSELNVNALELEDSALYLCASSSLAVEQFFGPGTRLTVL.

The chain uses TRBV5-1 and TRBJ2-7; D might be TRBD1 (5 bases). Trimming removed 1 base at V and 4 bases at J, with 15 bases between. Germline CDR1 SGHRS, CDR2 YFSETQ. This CDR3 is 15 amino acids long. CDR3 bases: TGCGCCAGCAGCTTGTACCAGGGAAACCTGTACGAGCAGTACTTC. Residues: CASSLYQGNLYEQYF.

The chain is built from TRBV28 and TRBJ2-7, with a tentative D call TRBD2 (5 bases). V was trimmed by 7 bases and J by 2 bases, leaving 24 bases between them. Germline CDR1 is MDHEN and CDR2 is SYDVKM. The CDR3 is made up of 17 amino acids. Here the CDR3 DNA reads TGTGCCAGCATTACCCCCTCAGGAGGTAAAATGCCCTACGAGCAGTACTTC. Translated: CASITPSGGKMPYEQYF.

V gene TRBV4-1 combines with J gene TRBJ1-4; D is undetermined. The CDR3 is 11 amino acids. Trimming removed 1 base from V and 10 bases from J, with 4 bases in between. Looked up from germline, CDR1 is MGHRA and CDR2 is YSYEKL. The CDR3 region is CASSQAGKLFF. CDR3 nucleotides: TGCGCCAGCAGCCAAGCAGGAAAACTGTTTTTT.

The chain uses TRBV18 and TRBJ2-7; D is perhaps TRBD1 (5 bases). Germline CDR1 KGHSH, CDR2 LQKENI. The CDR3 has 16 residues. Trimming removed 2 bases at V and 2 bases at J, with 16 bases between. The CDR3 loop is CASSPMSDIFAYEQYF. Here the CDR3 DNA reads TGTGCCAGCTCACCAATGTCGGACATTTTTGCCTACGAGCAGTACTTC.

The chain uses TRBV5-4 and TRBJ2-1; 7 nucleotides align to TRBD1. The CDR3 is made up of 15 amino acids. Germline loops: CDR1 SGHNT, CDR2 YYREEE (reference sequence). After removal of 4 bases from V and 2 bases from J, the junction contained 6 bases not matched to a gene. As DNA, the CDR3 is TGTGCCAGCAGCCCGGGGACAGCGACCTACAATGAGCAGTTCTTC. It is translated as CASSPGTATYNEQFF.

The chain joins TRBV4-1 to TRBJ2-3; D might be TRBD2 (7 bases). V lost 0 bases and J lost 5, with 12 bases in between. This CDR3 spans 15 amino acids. The germline CDR1 and CDR2 sequences are MGHRA and YSYEKL. Here the CDR3 DNA reads TGCGCCAGCAGCCAAGAAGGGGGGGGTGGAGATACGCAGTATTTT. Translating gives CASSQEGGGGDTQYF.

V gene TRBV5-6 combines with J gene TRBJ2-1; D is unclear. V was cut by 1 base and J by 15 bases, with 11 bases left in between. This CDR3 region has 11 residues. Germline CDR1 SGHDT, CDR2 YYEEEE. The CDR3 here is CASSLRLERFF. In DNA form, the CDR3 reads TGTGCCAGCAGCTTGCGTCTAGAGAGGTTCTTC.

This chain connects TRBV24-1 to TRBJ2-1; TRBD1 agrees at 7 bases. The CDR3 length is 12 residues. Unmatched junction bases numbered 4, after V lost 10 bases and J lost 5 bases. Germline V gives CDR1 KGHDR, CDR2 SFDVKD. This chain's CDR3 is CATQGDDNEQFF. The CDR3 region has the DNA TGTGCCACTCAGGGGGATGACAATGAGCAGTTCTTC.

This clone was picked up a small number of times. V usage is TRBV21-1 and J usage is TRBJ2-7; no check of the table's D call, TRBD2, against the DNA was made. TRBV21-1 is classified as a pseudogene. This CDR3 spans 18 amino acids. DNA for the CDR3: TGTGCCAGCAGCAAAGAGCGACTAGCGGGACTAAGCTCCTACGAGCAGTACTTC. Its protein product is CASSKERLAGLSSYEQYF.

The rearrangement joins TRBV6-5 to TRBJ2-5; 8 bases align to TRBD1. The CDR3 loop spans 16 amino acids. Looked up from germline, CDR1 is MNHEY and CDR2 is SVGAGI. After removal of 4 bases from V and 7 bases from J, the junction contained 14 bases not matched to a gene. The CDR3 region is CASSSPSGTGRVTQYF. The CDR3 nucleotides read TGTGCCAGCAGTTCCCCGTCCGGGACAGGTCGTGTGACCCAGTACTTC.

This chain joins TRBV18 and TRBJ1-2, with D hard to call. Germline-derived CDR1 and CDR2 are KGHSH and LQKENI. The CDR3 runs to 14 residues. V lost 4 bases to trimming and J lost 5 bases, with 14 bases between them. The CDR3 spells CASSRQPLPYGYTF. CDR3 in DNA: TGTGCCAGCTCACGGCAACCTCTTCCTTATGGCTACACCTTC. Full variable domain (remainder filled in from reference TRBV18 and TRBJ1-2): NAGVMQNPRHLVRRRGQEARLRCSPMKGHSHVYWYRQLPEEGLKFMVYLQKENIIDESGMPKERFSAEFPKEGPSILRIQQVVRGDSAAYFCASSRQPLPYGYTFGSGTRLTVV.

In this sample, this clone turned up a few times. The genes are TRBV28 and TRBJ2-4, with 7 nucleotides matching TRBD2. Per the germline V gene, CDR1 is MDHEN and CDR2 is SYDVKM. V trimming: 3 bases; J trimming: 0 bases; junction bases outside the gene matches: 11. The CDR3 has 18 amino acids. The CDR3 bases are TGTGCCAGCAGTTTCGACTGGCGGGAGACCTTAGCCAAAAACATTCAGTACTTC. Amino acid sequence: CASSFDWRETLAKNIQYF.

The V and J genes are TRBV7-8 and TRBJ1-1; D perhaps matches TRBD1 (6 bases). Trimming removed 5 bases at V and 10 bases at J, with 17 bases between. The germline V gene encodes CDR1 SGHVS and CDR2 FQNEAQ. CDR3 length equals 13 residues. The DNA of the CDR3 is TGTGCCAGCAGCCCAGCCCTACAGGGACGAGCTTTCTTT. It yields the protein CASSPALQGRAFF.

The chain carries TRBV6-5 and TRBJ1-6; perhaps TRBD1 as D (5 bases). The germline CDR1 and CDR2 sequences are MNHEY and SVGAGI. V was shortened by 5 bases and J by 7 bases, with 15 bases between the two germline ends. The CDR3 is 15 residues long. The CDR3 is CASSRTGEANSPLHF. The CDR3 region has the DNA TGTGCCAGCAGTCGAACAGGAGAAGCGAATTCACCCCTCCACTTT.

The V gene is TRBV27, the J gene TRBJ2-1, with D perhaps matching TRBD2 (6 bases). The CDR3 consists of 16 residues. Deletions cut 8 bases from V and 4 bases from J, with 21 bases between. Germline values: CDR1 MNHEY, CDR2 SMNVEV (reference sequence). The CDR3 coding sequence is TGTGCCAGCGGCCTCTCCGGGGGACTTTTATACAATGAGCAGTTCTTC. Its translation: CASGLSGGLLYNEQFF.

The V call is TRBV27, the J call TRBJ2-6, with TRBD1 as a possible D gene (6 bases). Trimming pared 2 bases from V and 0 bases from J, leaving 17 bases between. CDR1 is MNHEY and CDR2 is SMNVEV in the germline V gene (reference sequence). CDR3 length: 19 amino acids. The CDR3 DNA follows: TGTGCCAGCAGTTTAGACAGGCCTAATTTTTACTCTGGGGCCAACGTCCTGACTTTC. Translated, it gives CASSLDRPNFYSGANVLTF.

This rearrangement joins TRBV9 to TRBJ2-2; 8 nucleotides agree with TRBD1. Losses at the gene ends were 4 bases for V and 5 bases for J; bases not matched to a gene: 7. From germline, CDR1 is SGDLS and CDR2 YYNGEE. This CDR3 region has 15 residues. The CDR3, as DNA: TGTGCCAGCAGCACCGGACAGGGTGGGACCGGGGAGCTGTTTTTT. Its translation: CASSTGQGGTGELFF. The whole variable domain, remainder taken from reference TRBV9 and TRBJ2-2, is DSGVTQTPKHLITATGQRVTLRCSPRSGDLSVYWYQQSLDQGLQFLIQYYNGEERAKGNILERFSAQQFPDLHSELNLSSLELGDSALYFCASSTGQGGTGELFFGEGSRLTVL.

The chain joins TRBV11-3 to TRBJ2-1; tentative D call: TRBD2 (6 bases). There are 14 residues in the CDR3. Trimming removed 5 bases from V and 9 bases from J, with 17 bases in between. From germline, CDR1 is SGHNT and CDR2 YENEEA. The CDR3 sequence is CASSPGLQGGEQFF. The CDR3 DNA reads TGTGCCAGCAGCCCGGGACTTCAAGGAGGTGAGCAGTTCTTC.

This sequence joins TRBV11-2 and TRBJ1-1; no reliable D call. V dropped 1 base and J dropped 6 bases, with 9 bases sitting between them. The germline V gene has CDR1 SGHAT and CDR2 FQNNGV. The CDR3 contains 13 residues. Here the CDR3 reads CASSLASRAEAFF. CDR3 in DNA: TGTGCCAGCAGCTTAGCATCGAGGGCTGAAGCTTTCTTT.

The chain links TRBV7-2 to TRBJ2-2; TRBD1 aligns across 12 bases. J gave up 7 bases and V 1 base, and 4 bases lay outside the gene matches. Germline V gene lookup returns CDR1 SGHTA and CDR2 FQGNSA. This CDR3 contains 16 residues. The CDR3 bases are TGTGCCAGCAGCTTAGGGGGGACAGGGGGCATCGGGGAGCTGTTTTTT. It encodes CASSLGGTGGIGELFF.

A word on this clone: In the same sample, other DNA sequences code for this CDR3. This sequence joins TRBV3-1 (or the pseudogene TRBV3-2) and TRBJ1-3; unclear D gene. V was shortened by 0 bases and J by 4 bases, with 4 bases between the two germline ends. Germline CDR1 LGHDT, CDR2 YNNKEL (reference sequence). This CDR3 is 13 amino acids long. The DNA for the CDR3 is TGTGCCAGCAGCCAAGATCGGGGAAACACCATATATTTT. Protein: CASSQDRGNTIYF.

V usage is TRBV20-1 and J usage is TRBJ1-1; a possible D gene is TRBD1 (6 bases). Trimming shortened V by 5 bases and J by 10 bases, and 14 bases separated the two germline ends. CDR3 length equals 11 residues. CDR1 and CDR2 (germline): DFQATT, SNEGSKA (reference sequence). The CDR3 region is CSAPRDNSAFF. CDR3 bases: TGCAGTGCTCCTCGGGACAACTCAGCTTTCTTT.

The chain couples TRBV2 to TRBJ2-5; D perhaps matches TRBD2 (5 bases). V dropped 7 bases and J dropped 5 bases, with 8 bases sitting between them. The germline gives CDR1 SNHLY, CDR2 FYNNEI. The CDR3 length is 11 residues. The DNA for the CDR3 is TGTGCCAGCACGGGGTGGGAGACCCAGTACTTC. Protein sequence: CASTGWETQYF.